Listed here are 19 T cell receptor beta chains from one sample, sequenced in a study of blood T cell repertoires in COVID-19. Sequencing was performed with immunoSEQ multiplex PCR; in TCRdb, only in-frame clones are kept and a portion is missing. The sample includes 55,000 to 75,000 clones, 80% to 90% seen only once; the top ten take 6% to 6.5%. Material for sequencing was peripheral blood. The receptors were sampled from a human donor in a cohort sampled during active COVID-19.

The chain has TRBV19 and TRBJ2-6, with TRBD1 matching over 7 bases. The V segment lost 8 bases and the J segment 3 bases; nucleotides outside the gene matches: 10. CDR1 and CDR2 (germline): LNHDA, SQIVND (reference sequence). The CDR3 has 16 amino acids. CDR3 residues: CASSGTALVGANVLTF. The DNA for the CDR3 is TGTGCCAGTTCCGGGACAGCCCTTGTTGGGGCCAACGTCCTGACTTTC. Filled out from reference TRBV19 and TRBJ2-6, the complete variable domain reads DGGITQSPKYLFRKEGQNVTLSCEQNLNHDAMYWYRQDPGQGLRLIYYSQIVNDFQKGDIAEGYSVSREKKESFPLTVTSAQKNPTAFYLCASSGTALVGANVLTFGAGSRLTVL.

This clone was detected only once. The CDR3 spells CASSEPGTASPLHF. CDR3 coding DNA: TGTGCCAGCAGTGAACCCGGGACAGCCTCACCCCTCCACTTT. The V call is TRBV25-1, the J call TRBJ1-6, with 7 bases identical to TRBD1. The CDR3 has 14 residues. Germline V gene sequence: CDR1 MGHDK, CDR2 SYGVNS. V shed 2 bases and J 10 bases; nucleotides not matched to a gene: 5.

The rearrangement joins TRBV7-9 to TRBJ1-1, with D perhaps TRBD1 (5 bases). Per the germline V gene, CDR1 is SEHNR and CDR2 is FQNEAQ (reference sequence). The CDR3 runs 11 residues. Between the trimmed V and J ends, which lost 8 bases and 3 bases, there was a span of 7 bases. The CDR3 bases are TGTGCCAGCCAGGGTTACACTGAAGCTTTCTTT. This sequence encodes CASQGYTEAFF.

The rearrangement joins TRBV5-1 to TRBJ1-1, with D perhaps TRBD1 (5 bases). V gave up 0 bases and J gave up 1 base, with 10 bases separating them. This CDR3 is built from 15 residues. The germline V gene has CDR1 SGHRS and CDR2 YFSETQ. DNA of the CDR3: TGCGCCAGCAGCTTGGATGGACACCCGAACACTGAAGCTTTCTTT. Protein product: CASSLDGHPNTEAFF.

This chain joins TRBV19 and TRBJ1-2, with TRBD1 as a possible D gene (6 bases). V lost 5 bases and J lost 8, with 12 bases in between. Germline-derived CDR1 and CDR2 are LNHDA and SQIVND (reference sequence). CDR3 length: 12 residues. CDR3: CASSFNREGYTF. CDR3 DNA: TGTGCCAGTAGTTTCAACAGGGAAGGCTACACCTTC.

The chain links TRBV29-1 to TRBJ2-3, with D tentatively TRBD2 (6 bases). Germline V gives CDR1 SQVTM, CDR2 ANQGSEA. CDR3 size: 12 residues. V lost 7 bases and J lost 2, with 10 bases in between. The CDR3 bases are TGCAGCGCCTCGGGACTCACAGATACGCAGTATTTT. Amino acids: CSASGLTDTQYF.

This clone has more than one count but fewer than ten. This chain connects TRBV4-2 to TRBJ1-1, with no clear D. Deletions cut 4 bases from V and 3 bases from J, with 12 bases between. CDR1 and CDR2 (germline): LGHNA, YNFKEQ. This CDR3 is built from 14 residues. CDR3 amino acids: CASSPRRGHTEAFF. The CDR3 nucleotides read TGTGCCAGCAGCCCACGTAGAGGGCACACTGAAGCTTTCTTT.

The chain carries TRBV10-3 and TRBJ2-7; 11 bases match TRBD1. Unmatched junction bases numbered 7, after V lost 2 bases and J lost 7 bases. From germline, CDR1 is ENHRY and CDR2 SYGVKD. The CDR3 is made up of 15 amino acids. CDR3 DNA: TGTGCCATCAGTGAGGGACAGGGGGCTGTGAGGGAGCAGTACTTC. As protein: CAISEGQGAVREQYF.

The chain employs TRBV2 and TRBJ1-5; perhaps TRBD1 as D (6 bases). This CDR3 has 15 amino acids. Germline V gives CDR1 SNHLY, CDR2 FYNNEI. Trimming removed 5 bases from V and 2 bases from J, with 13 bases in between. CDR3 coding DNA: TGTGCCAGCAGTTTTGGGGGGGCTGGCAATCAGCCCCAGCATTTT. This translates into CASSFGGAGNQPQHF. Using reference TRBV2 and TRBJ1-5 for the parts outside the CDR3, the full variable domain is EPEVTQTPSHQVTQMGQEVILRCVPISNHLYFYWYRQILGQKVEFLVSFYNNEISEKSEIFDDQFSVERPDGSNFTLKIRSTKLEDSAMYFCASSFGGAGNQPQHFGDGTRLSIL.

The chain carries TRBV7-3 and TRBJ2-5, with D possibly being TRBD1 (6 bases). The germline V gene encodes CDR1 SGHTA and CDR2 FQGTGA. Trimming cost V 5 bases and J 3 bases, with 16 bases left between them. This CDR3 is 15 amino acids long. The CDR3, as DNA: TGTGCCAGCAGCCCCGAGGGACATCTCGAAGAGACCCAGTACTTC. Amino acids: CASSPEGHLEETQYF.

This chain links TRBV18 with TRBJ2-7, with D hard to call. Germline V CDR1 and CDR2: KGHSH, LQKENI. The CDR3 length is 14 residues. Deletions cut 1 base from V and 3 bases from J, with 10 bases between. The CDR3 DNA reads as TGTGCCAGCTCACCACTTACCCAGGACTACGAGCAGTACTTC. Encoded protein: CASSPLTQDYEQYF.

The chain has TRBV7-8 and TRBJ2-3, with 10 positions matching TRBD2. V was pared by 5 bases and J by 0 bases, with 8 bases of the junction left unmatched. The V gene's germline CDR1 is SGHVS and CDR2 FQNEAQ. The CDR3 length is 17 residues. CDR3 residues: CASSRIAGGTSTDTQYF. The DNA of the CDR3 is TGTGCCAGCAGCAGAATAGCGGGAGGAACTAGCACAGATACGCAGTATTTT. The full variable domain, rest sourced from reference TRBV7-8 and TRBJ2-3, is GAGVSQSPRYKVAKRGQDVALRCDPISGHVSLFWYQQALGQGPEFLTYFQNEAQLDKSGLPSDRFFAERPEGSVSTLKIQRTQQEDSAVYLCASSRIAGGTSTDTQYFGPGTRLTVL.

This chain connects TRBV12-3 or TRBV12-4 to TRBJ1-4, with 7 positions matching TRBD1. The CDR3 is 13 residues long. V was pared by 8 bases and J by 5 bases, with 5 bases of the junction left unmatched. CDR3 in DNA: TGTGCCAGCGGCATGGACAGGAATGAAAAACTGTTTTTT. Encoded protein: CASGMDRNEKLFF.

This sequence joins TRBV9 and TRBJ2-1, with D maybe TRBD2 (6 bases). Germline V gives CDR1 SGDLS, CDR2 YYNGEE. CDR3 size: 16 residues. V was trimmed by 0 bases and J by 4 bases, leaving 14 bases between them. Here the CDR3 DNA reads TGTGCCAGCAGCGTAGAGGCTAGCGTAGGATACAATGAGCAGTTCTTC. Translated: CASSVEASVGYNEQFF.

This clone has more than one count but fewer than ten. The chain recombines TRBV6-5 with TRBJ2-7, with 9 bases that match TRBD1. Germline CDR1 MNHEY, CDR2 SVGAGI. CDR3 length: 16 residues. The ends lost 0 bases at V and 6 bases at J; junction bases unmatched: 9. Written as DNA, the CDR3 is TGTGCCAGCAGTTACTCAACACAGGGGGCGGATTCCGAGCAGTACTTC. As protein: CASSYSTQGADSEQYF.

The genes are TRBV3-1 (or the pseudogene TRBV3-2) and TRBJ2-1, with 8 bases aligning to TRBD2. The V gene end was trimmed by 1 base and the J gene end by 16 bases; junction bases not matched to a gene: 6. Germline V CDR1 and CDR2: LGHDT, YNNKEL (reference sequence). This CDR3 spans 12 amino acids. The CDR3 nucleotides read TGTGCCAGCAGCCAAGTGAGTAGCGGGGCCTTCTTC. Its translation: CASSQVSSGAFF.

The genes are TRBV21-1 and TRBJ2-1; no DNA check was done on the table's D call, TRBD1. TRBV21-1 corresponds to a pseudogene. The CDR3 runs to 15 residues. CDR3 region: CASSLGLKQGNEQFF. The CDR3 DNA reads TGTGCCAGCAGTCTCGGCCTTAAGCAGGGCAATGAGCAGTTCTTC.

This clone came up a few times. The chain carries TRBV21-1 and TRBJ1-1. TRBV21-1 constitutes a pseudogene. The length of the CDR3 is 14 residues. The CDR3, as DNA: TGTGCCAGCAGCCCTATAGGGAGGAACACTGAAGCTTTCTTT. Translation gives CASSPIGRNTEAFF.

The rearrangement uses TRBV2 and TRBJ2-2; D unresolved. Germline V CDR1 and CDR2: SNHLY, FYNNEI. V was shortened by 2 bases and J by 6 bases, with 7 bases between the two germline ends. The length of the CDR3 is 13 residues. This CDR3 is CASSELAPGELFF. The CDR3 nucleotides read TGTGCCAGCAGTGAATTAGCCCCCGGGGAGCTGTTTTTT.